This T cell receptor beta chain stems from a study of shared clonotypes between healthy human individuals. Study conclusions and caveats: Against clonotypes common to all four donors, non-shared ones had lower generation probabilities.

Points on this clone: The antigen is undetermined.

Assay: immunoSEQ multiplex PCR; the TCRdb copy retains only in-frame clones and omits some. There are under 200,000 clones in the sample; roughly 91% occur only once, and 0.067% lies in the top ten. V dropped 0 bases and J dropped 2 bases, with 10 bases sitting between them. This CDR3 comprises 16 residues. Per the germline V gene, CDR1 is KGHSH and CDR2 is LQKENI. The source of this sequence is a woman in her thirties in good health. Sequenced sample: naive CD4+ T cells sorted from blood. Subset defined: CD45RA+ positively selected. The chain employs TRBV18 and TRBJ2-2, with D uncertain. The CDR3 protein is CASSPPGRRNTGELFF. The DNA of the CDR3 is TGTGCCAGCTCACCACCGGGCAGGAGAAACACCGGGGAGCTGTTTTTT.